The clone carrying this T cell receptor beta chain ranks as medium-sized (0.01 to 0.1%). The antigen is unknown. The data are from a study of T cell responses to AZD1222 COVID-19 vaccine. The study, taken as a whole, reports: The breadth and depth of Spike-specific TCRs increased once two AZD1222 doses had been given. Most donors were white British, females outnumbered males, and clonal diversity was possibly underestimated. The study reported that nearly half of spike-specific TCRs target unmutated variant regions. The repertoires were collected only after the peak T cell response.

Measured with immunoSEQ multiplex PCR; TCRdb has only the in-frame clones, and not every one. The sample lists roughly 93,000 clones; just over 85% were seen once. This sequence originates from an adult in good health. Sequencing was performed on peripheral blood, taken on day 0 of AZD1222 vaccination.

The CDR3 region has the DNA TGTGCCAGCAGCTTAGCGGGAGAGACCCAGTACTTC. Amino acids: CASSLAGETQYF. This rearrangement joins TRBV7-8 to TRBJ2-5; D unresolved. This CDR3 is built from 12 residues. The germline V gene encodes CDR1 SGHVS and CDR2 FQNEAQ. Between the trimmed V and J ends, which lost 0 bases and 4 bases, there was a span of 3 bases.